These 23 T cell receptor beta chains were sequenced from one sample in a study of cytomegalovirus exposure and HLA in healthy donors (dated by TCRdb to the late 2010s). Library preparation was by the immunoSEQ multiplex PCR assay. For the multiplex PCR, a mixture combining 60 forward primers for TCR Vbeta segments and 13 reverse primers for TCR Jbeta segments was used. TCRdb retrieved this table from immuneACCESS and kept in-frame rearrangements only. Not all clones are present; in checked studies, unresolved V genes account for under half, and no reason is known for the remainder. The sample records about 100,000 clones, around 76% of which are singletons. Clones ranked in the top ten supply around 7% of the sample. Specimen: PBMCs. These receptors came from a man aged 40-49 years in good health and CMV-seropositive.

The rearrangement links TRBV20-1 to TRBJ2-7; D is unresolved. CDR1 and CDR2 from the germline V gene are DFQATT and SNEGSKA (reference sequence). The CDR3 covers 11 residues. Trimming pared 5 bases from V and 6 bases from J, leaving 11 bases between. CDR3 nucleotides: TGCAGTGCTCACGAGGTCGCCGAGCAGTACTTC. Protein: CSAHEVAEQYF.

The V and J genes are TRBV28 and TRBJ1-4; TRBD1 agrees at 7 bases. In germline, CDR1 is MDHEN, CDR2 SYDVKM. V was pared by 5 bases and J by 14 bases, with 5 bases of the junction left unmatched. This CDR3 comprises 11 residues. The CDR3 spells CASSRPGQLFF. In nucleotides, the CDR3 is TGTGCCAGCAGTCGACCGGGACAGCTGTTTTTT.

The rearrangement joins TRBV7-2 to TRBJ2-5; 8 bases agree with TRBD1. The DNA end lines up better with TRBJ2-7; the J call may be wrong. CDR1 is SGHTA and CDR2 is FQGNSA in the germline V gene. This CDR3 has 18 residues. The CDR3 nucleotides are TGTGCCAGCAGCTTAGGTAGCTCGAGGGACAGGAGCTCCTACGAGCAGTACTTC. As protein: CASSLGSSRDRSSYEQYF.

The rearrangement uses TRBV5-4 and TRBJ2-5, with TRBD1 matching 8 bases. The germline V gene encodes CDR1 SGHNT and CDR2 YYREEE (reference sequence). The ends lost 0 bases at V and 5 bases at J; junction bases unmatched: 6. CDR3 length equals 15 residues. The DNA of the CDR3 is TGTGCCAGCAGCTTGGGTAGGACAGGGCGGGAGACCCAGTACTTC. This codes for CASSLGRTGRETQYF.

This clone was seen a single time. The V and J genes are TRBV7-9 and TRBJ2-7; 8 positions match TRBD1. J lost 5 bases, V lost 3 bases, and 6 bases had no gene match. CDR1 and CDR2 (germline): SEHNR, FQNEAQ (reference sequence). The length of the CDR3 is 14 residues. CDR3 in DNA: TGTGCCAGCAGCTTCGACAGGGGACATGACGAGCAGTACTTC. Its translation is CASSFDRGHDEQYF.

The chain recombines TRBV5-1 with TRBJ1-4; TRBD1 matches at 11 bases. J was trimmed by 7 bases and V by 3 bases; bases with no gene match: 2. Germline CDR1 and CDR2: SGHRS and YFSETQ. This CDR3 spans 14 amino acids. The CDR3 loop reads CASSSGQGAEKLFF. The DNA of the CDR3 is TGCGCCAGCAGCTCCGGACAGGGGGCTGAAAAACTGTTTTTT.

This sequence joins TRBV27 and TRBJ2-3, with D maybe TRBD2 (5 bases). Germline V gives CDR1 MNHEY, CDR2 SMNVEV (reference sequence). V gave up 6 bases and J gave up 0 bases, with 10 bases separating them. CDR3 length: 14 residues. CDR3 in amino acids: CASRLLGSTDTQYF. CDR3 nucleotide sequence: TGTGCCAGCAGGTTACTAGGAAGCACAGATACGCAGTATTTT.

Note on this clone: The conserved phenylalanine or tryptophan is not found at the CDR3 terminus, so this likely reflects a read error. The rearrangement uses TRBV9 and TRBJ2-7; D not certain. Germline V gene lookup returns CDR1 SGDLS and CDR2 YYNGEE. V shed 1 base and J shed 3 bases, with 17 bases lying between them. The CDR3 totals 16 residues. The CDR3 region is CASSVFPDNSRYEQYL. The CDR3 DNA follows: TGTGCCAGCAGCGTATTCCCAGACAATAGTCGCTACGAGCAGTACCTC.

The chain combines TRBV4-1 with TRBJ2-6, with a tentative D call TRBD2 (5 bases). This CDR3 region has 19 residues. V shed 0 bases and J shed 4 bases, with 19 bases lying between them. From germline, CDR1 is MGHRA and CDR2 YSYEKL. The CDR3: CASSQERSGVKVGANVLTF. CDR3 bases: TGCGCCAGCAGCCAAGAGCGGTCCGGGGTGAAGGTCGGGGCCAACGTCCTGACTTTC.

This chain connects TRBV7-8 to TRBJ2-3; 7 bases align to TRBD1. Germline CDR1 reads SGHVS; CDR2 reads FQNEAQ. The CDR3 is 18 amino acids. Trimming at V came to 4 bases and at J to 0 bases, leaving 13 bases not matched to a gene. CDR3: CASSSARTGARSTDTQYF. The DNA for the CDR3 is TGTGCCAGCAGCTCAGCGAGAACAGGGGCCCGTAGCACAGATACGCAGTATTTT.

This clone occurred a few times. This chain connects TRBV9 to TRBJ2-3; 9 bases align to TRBD1. The CDR3 totals 16 residues. The junction had 9 bases not matched to a gene; V was cut back by 3 bases and J by 4 bases. Germline V gene lookup returns CDR1 SGDLS and CDR2 YYNGEE. The CDR3 DNA sequence: TGTGCCAGCAGCGCCGGGGGACAGGGAAGGGCAGATACGCAGTATTTT. It translates to CASSAGGQGRADTQYF.

This clone was counted only a few times. The gene calls are TRBV9 and TRBJ2-7; the match to TRBD2 covers 7 bases. CDR1 is SGDLS and CDR2 is YYNGEE in the germline V gene. The CDR3 contains 15 residues. The junction had 8 bases not matched to a gene; V was cut back by 0 bases and J by 5 bases. CDR3 DNA: TGTGCCAGCAGCGTAGGGGGGGGGAGGGACGACGAGCAGTACTTC. It translates to CASSVGGGRDDEQYF. Drawing the rest from reference TRBV9 and TRBJ2-7, the complete variable domain is DSGVTQTPKHLITATGQRVTLRCSPRSGDLSVYWYQQSLDQGLQFLIQYYNGEERAKGNILERFSAQQFPDLHSELNLSSLELGDSALYFCASSVGGGRDDEQYFGPGTRLTVT.

This chain uses TRBV19 with TRBJ2-7; TRBD1 aligns across 9 bases. In germline, CDR1 is LNHDA, CDR2 SQIVND (reference sequence). CDR3 length equals 14 residues. The trim removed 3 bases at V and 2 bases at J, leaving 2 bases unmatched. The CDR3 coding sequence is TGTGCCAGTAGTATTGGGACAGGGACCTACGAGCAGTACTTC. Translation: CASSIGTGTYEQYF.

This clone appeared a single time. The chain uses TRBV4-3 and TRBJ2-7, with 10 positions matching TRBD2. V was pared by 1 base and J by 4 bases, with 4 bases of the junction left unmatched. CDR3 length: 15 amino acids. Germline-derived CDR1 and CDR2 are LGHNA and YSLEER. CDR3 in amino acids: CASSQGTSGIYEQYF. In DNA form, the CDR3 reads TGCGCCAGCAGCCAAGGGACTAGCGGAATTTACGAGCAGTACTTC.

The rearrangement uses TRBV5-4 and TRBJ1-1, with TRBD1 matching over 7 bases. V shed 4 bases, J shed 1 base, and the junction held 4 bases outside the gene matches. This CDR3 has 14 residues. The germline V gene has CDR1 SGHNT and CDR2 YYREEE (reference sequence). CDR3 nucleotides: TGTGCCAGCAGCGCGGACAGGCCGAACACTGAAGCTTTCTTT. Its protein product is CASSADRPNTEAFF. Looking up the rest from reference TRBV5-4 and TRBJ1-1 gives the full variable domain: ETGVTQSPTHLIKTRGQQVTLRCSSQSGHNTVSWYQQALGQGPQFIFQYYREEENGRGNFPPRFSGLQFPNYSSELNVNALELDDSALYLCASSADRPNTEAFFGQGTRLTVV.

In this sample, this clone turned up a few times. The J gene is TRBJ2-5, the V gene TRBV6-1; D possibly corresponds to TRBD2 (6 bases). The germline gives CDR1 MNHNS, CDR2 SASEGT. V lost 8 bases and J lost 2, with 15 bases in between. The CDR3 is 14 amino acids. The CDR3 DNA reads TGTGCCAGCTCGGCTGGAGGGGCGCAAGAGACCCAGTACTTC. As protein: CASSAGGAQETQYF.

The rearrangement joins TRBV5-8 to TRBJ2-3; D uncertain. This CDR3 has 11 residues. Trimming stripped 0 bases from V and 8 bases from J, with 4 bases between. The V gene's germline CDR1 is SGHTS and CDR2 YDEGEE. CDR3 residues: CASSLGSTQYF. The DNA for the CDR3 is TGTGCCAGCAGCTTGGGGAGTACGCAGTATTTT.

CDR3 DNA sequence: TGCGCCAGCAGCCCGAGGGGACAAGAGCGAGGCACTGAAGCTTTCTTT. Translated: CASSPRGQERGTEAFF. The gene calls are TRBV5-1 and TRBJ1-1, with D tentatively TRBD1 (6 bases). The CDR3 contains 16 residues. V dropped 4 bases and J dropped 4 bases, with 20 bases sitting between them. Germline V gene data show CDR1 as SGHRS and CDR2 as YFSETQ. Looking up the rest from reference TRBV5-1 and TRBJ1-1 gives the full variable domain: KAGVTQTPRYLIKTRGQQVTLSCSPISGHRSVSWYQQTPGQGLQFLFEYFSETQRNKGNFPGRFSGRQFSNSRSEMNVSTLELGDSALYLCASSPRGQERGTEAFFGQGTRLTVV.

The chain employs TRBV16 and TRBJ2-7, with 10 bases fitting TRBD1. The ends lost 6 bases at V and 7 bases at J; junction bases unmatched: 6. Germline V gene sequence: CDR1 KGHSY, CDR2 FQNENV. The length of the CDR3 is 13 residues. The CDR3 sequence is CASSPVDRGEQYF. The CDR3 bases are TGTGCCAGCAGTCCTGTGGACAGGGGGGAGCAGTACTTC. The full variable domain, in which reference TRBV16 and TRBJ2-7 provide the parts outside the CDR3, is GEEVAQTPKHLVRGEGQKAKLYCAPIKGHSYVFWYQQVLKNEFKFLISFQNENVFDETGMPKERFSAKCLPNSPCSLEIQATKLEDSAVYFCASSPVDRGEQYFGPGTRLTVT.

V usage is TRBV6-6 and J usage is TRBJ1-5, with 8 bases aligning to TRBD1. Germline values: CDR1 MNHNY, CDR2 SVGAGI (reference sequence). The CDR3 has 14 residues. V lost 8 bases, J lost 5 bases, and 8 bases stayed unmatched. CDR3 DNA: TGTGCCAGCTGCTATGGGACAGGAGATCAGCCCCAGCATTTT. It translates to CASCYGTGDQPQHF.

The V and J genes are TRBV7-9 and TRBJ1-1, with D perhaps matching TRBD1 (5 bases). Deletions cut 6 bases from V and 3 bases from J, with 17 bases between. The CDR3 runs 15 residues. Germline-derived CDR1 and CDR2 are SEHNR and FQNEAQ (reference sequence). The CDR3 loop is CASRPGRVGDTEAFF. CDR3 sequence (DNA): TGTGCCAGCAGACCGGGCAGGGTGGGCGACACTGAAGCTTTCTTT.

The J gene is TRBJ2-7, the V gene TRBV5-1; D is perhaps TRBD1 (6 bases). The germline V gene encodes CDR1 SGHRS and CDR2 YFSETQ. The CDR3 runs 15 residues. V was pared by 0 bases and J by 5 bases, with 15 bases between. As DNA, the CDR3 is TGCGCCAGCAGCTTGGCCCCAGGGGTGGTTAACGAGCAGTACTTC. Protein: CASSLAPGVVNEQYF.

The chain has TRBV27 and TRBJ2-3; perhaps TRBD2 as D (6 bases). The CDR3 is 15 residues long. CDR1 is MNHEY and CDR2 is SMNVEV in the germline V gene (reference sequence). V dropped 6 bases and J dropped 1 base, with 14 bases sitting between them. The chain's CDR3 is CASSIRRGGTDTQYF. In nucleotides, the CDR3 is TGTGCCAGCAGCATTCGGCGGGGAGGCACAGATACGCAGTATTTT.